This paragraph reports one TCR beta chain. J was trimmed by 7 bases and V by 2 bases; bases with no gene match: 8. The CDR3 totals 16 residues. Germline V gives CDR1 GTSNPN, CDR2 SVGIG (reference sequence). This record comes from a study of blood T cell repertoires in COVID-19. Study-level information: Donors in the United States, Italy and Spain gave samples during acute or convalescent COVID-19. T cells, B-cell-depleted T cells, or PBMCs supplied cDNA or gDNA.

As originally analysed: Counts of nucleated cells, estimated from reference gene primer amplification, were obtained. Sequencing used immunoSEQ multiplex PCR; TCRdb keeps in-frame clones, though not all of them. The V and J calls and clone size were taken over from that table, and D and trimming were inferred from the DNA. The sample consists of some 240,000 clones, around nine tenths of them appearing once. The sequence was obtained from a woman in her sixties or seventies with COVID-19, enrolled during active disease. The material sequenced was peripheral blood. J is TRBJ1-4 and V is TRBV30; TRBD1 matches 12 bases. The CDR3 DNA is TGTGCCTGGAGTTACCTTGGGACAGGGGGCGGTGAAAAACTGTTTTTT. This sequence encodes CAWSYLGTGGGEKLFF.